The sequence of this T cell receptor beta chain was determined in a study of T cells in Graves' hyperthyroidism and ophthalmopathy. At the level of the study: Upon initial diagnosis and before any treatment, peripheral blood was collected.

Each patient was aged 18 to 65 and had newly diagnosed hyperthyroidism of under 2 months' duration. Lactation, pregnancy, other autoimmune disease or uncontrolled infection excluded patients. The CDR3 runs to 11 residues. The junction had 0 bases not matched to a gene; V was cut back by 5 bases and J by 3 bases. Looked up from germline, CDR1 is DFQATT and CDR2 is SNEGSKA (reference sequence). Study-level findings and limits: Ophthalmopathy onset followed model prediction by a median approximately 5.9 months.

From RNA transcripts, TCR beta CDR3 regions were amplified. The HTBI primer set served for first-round RT-PCR of the TCR CDR3. TCRdb recomputed calls from the multiplex PCR reads with MiXCR, one row per CDR3 protein. Among about 840,000 distinct CDR3 sequences listed, 38% were seen once. At least ten counts were recorded for this clonotype. Its antigen is unknown. This receptor was identified in a man between 18 and 35 years old with Graves' hyperthyroidism. Sequences were obtained from blood. The rearrangement joins TRBV20-1 to TRBJ2-5; TRBD2 matches at 7 bases. The CDR3 bases are TGCAGTGCTCTAGCGGAAGAGACCCAGTACTTC. Translating it yields CSALAEETQYF.